The entry below describes one T cell receptor (beta chain). Which antigen it targets is not known. One base away there is no much larger clone; base qualities are not given. The CDR3 regions of human TCRbeta chains were analyzed by immunosequencing. For the original study's pipeline: Repertoire TCRs were checked for matches against a reference library of SARS-CoV-2-specific TCRs that had been generated using the MIRA antigen-specificity platform. Breadth was defined as the fraction of unique TCRs that were SARS-CoV-2-associated. Depth was defined as the fraction of total T cells that were SARS-CoV-2-associated. Using the MIRA data, every spike-specific TCR was mapped to the spike region that the TCR reacted to and assigned to either a CD4 or a CD8 class. Log10-transformed breadth and depth values were compared by one-way ANOVA with Sidak's multiple comparisons tests. The immuneACCESS repertoire file appears here via TCRdb, limited to in-frame rearrangements. These files lack a portion of the clones; in checked studies, under half of the deficit traces to unresolved V genes, and the cause of the others is not known. Clonal size and the V and J genes are those of that table, whereas D and trimming came from the DNA. Here the sample has roughly 110,000 clones; roughly 85% occur a single time. The ten largest clonotypes hold 4.8% of the sample.

Read against the paper, the sample's time point label means: about 28 days (+/-7) after the second vaccine dose. AZD1222 recipients with second doses at about 4 weeks or about 12 weeks were pooled, because spike-specific TCR depth and breadth did not differ between schedules. Vaccinee samples were obtained from the UK trials COV001 and COV002, which included a single-blind randomized controlled phase 2/3 trial of AZD1222 (ChAdOx1 nCoV-19) in healthy adults. For TCRbeta chain sequencing, PBMC samples were collected from trial participants at day 0 and at day 28 after the second dose. This sample stems from a study of T cell responses to AZD1222 COVID-19 vaccine (dated by TCRdb to about 2021). Study-wide context: A total of just over 230 trial participants underwent TCR sequencing, of whom 207 had received two doses of AZD1222 and 26 had received two doses of the MenACWY control vaccine. Trial participants were enrolled by age into 18-55, 56-69 and 70-plus year subgroups, with around 150, 28 and 57 TCR-sequenced participants respectively.

Summary of the overall study and its limitations: Participants were mostly white British and included more females than males, and it was suggested by the authors that clonal diversity may have been underestimated. After two AZD1222 doses, both the breadth and the depth of spike-specific TCRs were significantly higher than at day 0 and than in MenACWY recipients. Conclusions about previously exposed vaccinees are limited, since just five to seven AZD1222 recipients were seropositive for SARS-CoV-2 at baseline. Reportedly, almost half of the unique spike-specific TCRs recognized epitopes lying outside the regions that are mutated in the B.1.351 and B.1.1.7 variants. Vaccine-associated CD4 TCRs spanned the whole spike protein, with dominant responses in regions 160-218 and 743-854. Because no day 14 peak-response samples were available, repertoires were characterized only after the peak T cell response. In the small 56-69-year group, the increase in depth fell short of significance, most likely because of low power.

The germline V gene gives CDR1 as SGHRS and CDR2 as YFSETQ. Including cysteine and phenylalanine, the CDR3 has 13 amino acids. Just CDR3 DNA is preserved here, 39 bases in frame from base 1. V was cut back by 0 bases and J by 4 bases, leaving a gap of 7 bases between them. The sequence came from an adult who received the AZD1222 COVID-19 vaccine. The input for sequencing was peripheral blood, taken 28 days after the second AZD1222 dose. The chain is assembled from TRBV5-1 and TRBJ1-1; the D gene identity is not certain. The CDR3 protein is CASSLGSGTEAFF. Read as DNA, the sequence is TGCGCCAGCAGCTTGGGTAGTGGCACTGAAGCTTTCTTT.